These 15 T cell receptor beta chains were sequenced from one sample in a study of T cell repertoires in cytomegalovirus infection (dated by TCRdb to about 2019). Instrument used: Illumina HiSeq 1500. The public reads were run again by TCRdb, first through fastp at Q25 and then through MiXCR, and only productive beta chains were kept. A single entry per CDR3 protein holds the most common genes and DNA from its merged rows. Within this sample are approximately 700,000 distinct CDR3 sequences, with approximately 40% of them counted one time only. Around 2.8% of the sample rests with the top ten. The sample comprised PBMCs. These receptors all stem from a human donor in good health (CMV status not recorded). Some clones in this sample may be carry-over from other donors' samples.

In regard to this clonotype: A much larger clone sits a single nucleotide away, making a read error possible. The chain carries TRBV12-3 or TRBV12-4 and TRBJ1-2, with 7 bases fitting TRBD1. This CDR3 comprises 13 residues. The CDR3 region has the DNA TGTGCCAGCAGTTTTGATCGACAGGGCCGACGCCACTTC. Protein: CASSFDRQGRRHF.

The CDR3 is CASTQEGKTEAFF. CDR3 nucleotide sequence: TGTGCCAGCACCCAGGAGGGTAAGACTGAAGCTTTCTTT. This chain uses TRBV11-2 with TRBJ1-1, with D unresolved. Looked up from germline, CDR1 is SGHAT and CDR2 is FQNNGV. The CDR3 is made up of 13 amino acids. Between the trimmed V and J ends, which lost 7 bases and 5 bases, there was a span of 14 bases. Based on the CDR3 plus reference TRBV11-2 and TRBJ1-1, the full variable domain is EAGVAQSPRYKIIEKRQSVAFWCNPISGHATLYWYQQILGQGPKLLIQFQNNGVVDDSQLPKDRFSAERLKGVDSTLKIQPAKLEDSAVYLCASTQEGKTEAFFGQGTRLTVV.

This chain uses TRBV29-1 with TRBJ2-3; TRBD1 aligns across 8 bases. The CDR3 contains 15 residues. J lost 6 bases, V lost 0 bases, and 8 bases had no gene match. The germline V gene has CDR1 SQVTM and CDR2 ANQGSEA. The CDR3 loop reads CSVEDRGHPQDTQYF. Here the CDR3 DNA reads TGCAGCGTTGAAGACAGGGGGCATCCCCAGGATACGCAGTATTTT.

This clonotype was observed at least ten times. The V and J genes are TRBV7-4 and TRBJ1-2, with TRBD1 matching over 9 bases. CDR3 size: 16 residues. Losses at the gene ends were 4 bases for V and 7 bases for J; bases not matched to a gene: 13. CDR1 is SGHVT and CDR2 is SQSDAQ in the germline V gene. This chain's CDR3 is CASSSSRTDRGSGYTF. Written as DNA, the CDR3 is TGTGCCAGCAGCTCGTCTCGGACGGACAGGGGTTCTGGCTACACCTTC.

The chain links TRBV20-1 to TRBJ2-2, with a weak D call TRBD2 (5 bases). Trimming cost V 2 bases and J 8 bases, with 9 bases left between them. The germline CDR1 and CDR2 sequences are DFQATT and SNEGSKA (reference sequence). The CDR3 runs to 12 residues. CDR3 DNA: TGCAGTGCTAGATTACGAGGGGGGGAGCTGTTTTTT. Its protein is CSARLRGGELFF.

This clonotype showed up many times. The V and J genes are TRBV7-8 and TRBJ1-6; maybe TRBD1 (5 bases). The length of the CDR3 is 16 residues. V gave up 0 bases and J gave up 10 bases, with 16 bases separating them. Germline V gives CDR1 SGHVS, CDR2 FQNEAQ. The CDR3 is CASSLALPARGSPLHF. The CDR3 DNA follows: TGTGCCAGCAGCTTAGCGTTGCCTGCCCGGGGGTCACCCCTCCACTTT.

The rearrangement uses TRBV28 and TRBJ2-7, with 9 bases fitting TRBD1. The trim removed 8 bases at V and 5 bases at J, leaving 10 bases unmatched. Germline values: CDR1 MDHEN, CDR2 SYDVKM. The CDR3 consists of 14 residues. The CDR3 here is CASWTWTGEDEQYF. DNA of the CDR3: TGTGCCAGCTGGACATGGACAGGGGAGGACGAGCAGTACTTC.

J is TRBJ2-5 and V is TRBV20-1; TRBD2 might be the D (7 bases). The CDR3 runs to 12 residues. Germline V gene lookup returns CDR1 DFQATT and CDR2 SNEGSKA (reference sequence). V lost 7 bases and J lost 4, with 13 bases in between. This CDR3 is CSVQRGGETQYF. In DNA form, the CDR3 reads TGCAGTGTCCAAAGGGGGGGAGAGACCCAGTACTTC.

A few counts support this clonotype. The chain recombines TRBV29-1 with TRBJ2-3; D is unresolved. Germline V lookup: CDR1 SQVTM, CDR2 ANQGSEA. Trimming removed 6 bases at V and 0 bases at J, with 13 bases between. This CDR3 is 14 amino acids long. The CDR3 loop is CSVTIGRSTDTQYF. The DNA for the CDR3 is TGCAGCGTCACTATCGGACGTAGCACAGATACGCAGTATTTT.

The rearrangement uses TRBV3-1 and TRBJ2-1; no firm D call. The CDR3 is 15 residues long. Trimming took off 0 bases at V and 4 bases at J, with 10 bases between the two ends. The V gene's germline CDR1 is LGHDT and CDR2 YNNKEL (reference sequence). CDR3 in DNA: TGTGCCAGCAGCCAAGATAGAGCGCCTTACAATGAGCAGTTCTTC. This encodes CASSQDRAPYNEQFF.

The V call is TRBV5-1, the J call TRBJ2-7; D tentatively fits TRBD1 or TRBD2 (5 bases each). This CDR3 comprises 16 residues. Looked up from germline, CDR1 is SGHRS and CDR2 is YFSETQ. Trimming pared 4 bases from V and 5 bases from J, leaving 22 bases between. The CDR3 spells CASSPLTPGRLNEQYF. CDR3 bases: TGCGCCAGCAGCCCCCTCACCCCGGGACGCCTCAACGAGCAGTACTTC.

On this clonotype: At one end, the junction sequence differs from germline, possibly due to a read error. The chain carries TRBV5-4 and TRBJ1-6, with TRBD1 identical over 7 bases. Germline V gene data show CDR1 as SGHNT and CDR2 as YYREEE (reference sequence). This CDR3 comprises 11 residues. Written as DNA, the CDR3 is TGTGCCAGCAGCTTGGCCGAAGACAGGGAATTT. This gives the protein CASSLAEDREF.

The table lists this clonotype with a few counts. The chain recombines TRBV28 with TRBJ2-7; TRBD2 might be the D (5 bases). Deletions cut 4 bases from V and 0 bases from J, with 13 bases between. The CDR3 totals 15 residues. Germline CDR1 is MDHEN and CDR2 is SYDVKM. CDR3 nucleotide sequence: TGTGCCAGCAGTTCCCAGATCGGAGGCTCCTACGAGCAGTACTTC. Translation: CASSSQIGGSYEQYF.

This clonotype came up many times. The V gene is TRBV7-2, the J gene TRBJ2-5; 7 nucleotides align to TRBD2. Trimming removed 4 bases from V and 2 bases from J; junction bases left unmatched: 4. Germline V gene lookup returns CDR1 SGHTA and CDR2 FQGNSA. The CDR3 loop spans 14 amino acids. This CDR3 reads CASSWGGVQETQYF. The CDR3 DNA reads as TGTGCCAGCAGCTGGGGGGGGGTTCAAGAGACCCAGTACTTC.

The CDR3 DNA reads as TGTGCCAGCAGTGGGACGGGAGGGCCAGATACGCAGTATTTT. Translating it yields CASSGTGGPDTQYF. V gene TRBV6-4 combines with J gene TRBJ2-3, with TRBD2 matching over 8 bases. The CDR3 is 14 residues long. V shed 4 bases, J shed 4 bases, and the junction held 4 bases outside the gene matches. CDR1 is MRHNA, CDR2 SNTAGT, per germline.